This TCR beta chain stems from a study of T-cell memory formation after mild COVID-19 (dated by TCRdb to the early 2020s). Concerning the study at large: TCR sequence clusters from the two donors were found to be largely donor specific. Longitudinal TCRalpha and TCRbeta repertoire sequencing tracked T-cell clones expanding and contracting after mild COVID-19 in a couple of donors. Two young, previously healthy adult volunteers made up the cohort, one male and one female.

The sample was run on an Illumina NovaSeq 6000. Using 5'RACE with constant-segment primers, TCRalpha and TCRbeta cDNA libraries were constructed, with sample barcodes and unique molecular identifiers added in the process. RNA was extracted from every sample with Trizol reagent. Libraries were amplified in two PCR steps, with a second sample barcode and Illumina TruSeq adapters added in the second step. Sequencing of the libraries was done on an Illumina NovaSeq, producing 2 x 150 bp paired-end reads. The paper's data handling went like this. Demultiplexing of reads and collapsing into UMI-guided consensus sequences were performed with migec v1.2.7. With mixcr v2.1.11, UMI consensuses were aligned to TRA and TRB V and J templates and assembled into clonotypes. Expanded or contracted clonotypes were those called significant by both edgeR and NoisET, with noise models trained on biological replicates. For edgeR calls, the thresholds were a false discovery rate-adjusted p below 0.01 and a log2 fold-change of 1. PCA with hierarchical clustering of max-normalized trajectories of the 1000 most abundant clonotypes was used as exploratory dynamics analysis. Each responding clone was given a CD4 or CD8 phenotype based on the CD4+ and CD8+ repertoires, which had been sequenced separately. TCRdb reworked the public reads: Q25 trimming with fastp, MiXCR clone assembly, productive beta chains retained. Identical CDR3 proteins give one entry, which carries the most common genes and DNA. The V and J calls shown here were made by TCRdb, not taken from the authors' results. The table for this sample lists almost 550,000 distinct CDR3 sequences; around 21% of them were counted only once. Under 15% of the sample is held by the ten biggest clonotypes.

The germline V gene (reference sequence) yields MNHEY for CDR1 and SMNVEV for CDR2. V lost 2 bases and J lost 4 bases; the stretch between them is 11 bases long. The CDR3 contains 14 residues, cysteine and phenylalanine counted. Only CDR3 DNA remains: 42 bases, in frame from the first base. Comment on this clonotype: Its specific antigen is unknown. No qualities accompany the bases; no much larger clone lies one base away.

Ficoll-Paque density gradient centrifugation was the method used to isolate PBMCs. Summary of the overall study and its limitations: Only a couple of mild cases were covered by the study, and larger cohorts that include severe cases with pre-infection samples were considered necessary. Contracting CD4+ clones were found mainly in CM and EM memory subsets, while CD8+ clones were enriched in EMRA. Clones that contracted from day 15 to 85 showed balanced CD4/CD8 phenotypes, whereas a second wave of clones that expanded from day 15 to 37 leaned towards CD4+. Some responding clones were detected in pre-infection memory, which suggested that pre-existing cross-reactive memory T cells had joined the SARS-CoV-2 response. Whether the second-wave clones peaking on day 37 were SARS-CoV-2 specific was not confirmed.

The chain employs TRBV27 and TRBJ1-1, and perhaps TRBD1 as D gene, on 6 matching bases. The specimen sequenced was PBMCs or a T cell subset sorted from them (not recorded which). This clonotype was obtained from an adult woman who had mild COVID-19 (a few samples of this study predate the infection). The sample titles of this study are shuffled in the database, so cell type and time point are left out; the donor was told from shared clones. The CDR3 reads as follows: CASSLTGRATEAFF. The nucleotide sequence reads as follows: TGTGCCAGCAGTTTAACAGGGAGGGCCACTGAAGCTTTCTTT.